Shown below are 26 T cell receptor beta chains from a single sample sequenced in a study of cytomegalovirus exposure and HLA in healthy donors. PCR was performed using 60 Vbeta and 13 Jbeta primers. TCRdb keeps only in-frame clones here, not all; method: immunoSEQ multiplex PCR. The sample comprises under 110,000 clones, under 80% of which are singletons, and roughly 3.6% rests with the top ten. Sequencing was performed on PBMCs. The source of these receptors is a man aged 55 to 70 in good health and CMV-seronegative.

The chain links TRBV6-1 to TRBJ1-2; TRBD1 matches at 9 bases. This CDR3 spans 13 amino acids. From germline, CDR1 is MNHNS and CDR2 SASEGT. Trimming removed 8 bases from V and 2 bases from J; junction bases left unmatched: 3. The CDR3 here is CASETGGNYGYTF. The DNA of the CDR3 is TGTGCCAGCGAGACAGGGGGAAACTATGGCTACACCTTC.

This clone has only one observation. Given the absence of the conserved phenylalanine or tryptophan at the CDR3 end, a read error is likely. The gene calls are TRBV2 and TRBJ1-2; tentative D call: TRBD1 (6 bases). Germline V gene sequence: CDR1 SNHLY, CDR2 FYNNEI. V was pared by 6 bases and J by 4 bases, with 15 bases between. This CDR3 has 14 residues. The CDR3 region is CASRDRQQSYGYTL. The CDR3 nucleotides are TGTGCCAGCAGGGACAGACAGCAATCCTATGGCTACACCCTC.

This clone showed up just a few times. The chain carries TRBV6-5 and TRBJ1-1; no clear D gene. CDR1 is MNHEY, CDR2 SVGAGI, per germline. The CDR3 has 13 residues. V lost 8 bases to trimming and J lost 5 bases, with 15 bases between them. Written as DNA, the CDR3 is TGTGCCAGCGGCAGTCCTAGGAGGACTGAAGCTTTCTTT. This translates into CASGSPRRTEAFF.

This sequence joins TRBV7-2 and TRBJ1-1; a weak D match, TRBD1 (6 bases). V was pared by 5 bases and J by 0 bases, with 13 bases between. Germline CDR1 and CDR2: SGHTA and FQGNSA. The CDR3 runs 15 residues. The DNA of the CDR3 is TGTGCCAGCAGCCCCGCAGGGGCCTTGAACACTGAAGCTTTCTTT. Protein sequence: CASSPAGALNTEAFF.

This clone was observed a few times. The chain carries TRBV5-4 and TRBJ2-1; 14 bases align to TRBD2. The CDR3 loop spans 18 amino acids. J lost 2 bases, V lost 3 bases, and 7 bases had no gene match. The germline gives CDR1 SGHNT, CDR2 YYREEE (reference sequence). CDR3 sequence: CASSSRTSGGFAYNEQFF. As DNA, the CDR3 is TGTGCCAGCAGCTCGCGGACTAGCGGGGGGTTTGCCTACAATGAGCAGTTCTTC.

The chain couples TRBV2 to TRBJ2-3; D unresolved. Trimming shortened V by 6 bases and J by 2 bases, and 6 bases separated the two germline ends. Germline CDR1 SNHLY, CDR2 FYNNEI. This CDR3 contains 12 residues. The CDR3 region has the DNA TGTGCCAGCAGCCCCCACACAGATACGCAGTATTTT. Protein sequence: CASSPHTDTQYF. The whole variable domain, remainder taken from reference TRBV2 and TRBJ2-3, is EPEVTQTPSHQVTQMGQEVILRCVPISNHLYFYWYRQILGQKVEFLVSFYNNEISEKSEIFDDQFSVERPDGSNFTLKIRSTKLEDSAMYFCASSPHTDTQYFGPGTRLTVL.

The gene calls are TRBV5-1 and TRBJ2-5; 11 nucleotides align to TRBD1. Germline CDR1 and CDR2: SGHRS and YFSETQ. CDR3 size: 16 residues. V dropped 4 bases and J dropped 1; count of bases not matched to a gene: 6. This CDR3 is CASSVSGTGGQETQYF. For the CDR3, the DNA is TGCGCCAGCAGCGTATCCGGGACAGGGGGCCAAGAGACCCAGTACTTC. The full variable domain, completed using reference TRBV5-1 and TRBJ2-5, is KAGVTQTPRYLIKTRGQQVTLSCSPISGHRSVSWYQQTPGQGLQFLFEYFSETQRNKGNFPGRFSGRQFSNSRSEMNVSTLELGDSALYLCASSVSGTGGQETQYFGPGTRLLVL.

This clone was seen more than once but under ten times. This chain connects TRBV6-5 to TRBJ2-1; D call uncertain. V lost 4 bases, J lost 5 bases, and 9 bases lay in between. The CDR3 runs to 13 residues. In germline, CDR1 is MNHEY, CDR2 SVGAGI. The CDR3 DNA sequence: TGTGCCAGCAGTTCGAGGTCAGACAATGAGCAGTTCTTC. Translating gives CASSSRSDNEQFF.

V and J are TRBV6-5 and TRBJ2-3; tentatively, D is TRBD2 (5 bases). Germline CDR1 MNHEY, CDR2 SVGAGI. This CDR3 region has 14 residues. V lost 2 bases, J lost 4 bases, and 10 bases lay in between. As DNA, the CDR3 is TGTGCCAGCAGTTACCGGGAAGATGCAGATACGCAGTATTTT. Translating it yields CASSYREDADTQYF.

The chain uses TRBV7-3 and TRBJ2-3; D perhaps matches TRBD1 (5 bases). V was trimmed by 5 bases and J by 5 bases, leaving 14 bases between them. The CDR3 loop spans 14 amino acids. The germline V gene encodes CDR1 SGHTA and CDR2 FQGTGA. The CDR3 region is CASSPVSRVDTQYF. CDR3 bases: TGTGCCAGCAGCCCCGTATCCAGGGTAGATACGCAGTATTTT.

The chain carries TRBV19 and TRBJ2-1; TRBD2 aligns across 10 bases. This CDR3 has 16 residues. Trimming cost V 4 bases and J 5 bases; bases outside gene matches: 8. Germline V gene data show CDR1 as LNHDA and CDR2 as SQIVND (reference sequence). The CDR3 sequence is CASSTQAGGLNNEQFF. The CDR3 region has the DNA TGTGCCAGTAGTACTCAAGCGGGGGGGCTTAACAATGAGCAGTTCTTC.

This chain links TRBV5-6 with TRBJ2-3; the D gene is possibly TRBD2 (7 bases). Germline CDR1 is SGHDT and CDR2 is YYEEEE. Trimming left V 4 bases short and J 0 bases short, with 18 bases between. The length of the CDR3 is 17 residues. The CDR3 protein is CASSPRLGRGSTDTQYF. CDR3 nucleotide sequence: TGTGCCAGCAGCCCCCGTTTAGGGAGGGGGAGCACAGATACGCAGTATTTT.

J is TRBJ1-3 and V is TRBV19; 8 nucleotides match TRBD1. The V and J ends lost 6 bases and 5 bases, in that order; junction bases with no gene match: 6. Germline V gene data show CDR1 as LNHDA and CDR2 as SQIVND (reference sequence). The CDR3 totals 14 residues. CDR3: CASSPDRDRNTIYF. CDR3 coding DNA: TGTGCCAGTAGCCCGGACAGGGACCGAAACACCATATATTTT.

V and J are TRBV7-2 and TRBJ2-7, with D possibly matching TRBD2 (6 bases). The CDR3 has 14 amino acids. Germline CDR1 is SGHTA and CDR2 is FQGNSA. The germline V and J ends were trimmed by 0 bases and 2 bases, with 8 bases remaining between them. This CDR3 is CASSLAASAYEQYV. The CDR3 nucleotides are TGTGCCAGCAGCTTAGCGGCTAGCGCCTACGAGCAGTACGTC.

The chain is built from TRBV2 and TRBJ2-1, with a tentative D call TRBD2 (6 bases). CDR3 length: 15 residues. V lost 8 bases, J lost 9 bases, and 23 bases lay in between. CDR1 is SNHLY, CDR2 FYNNEI, per germline. The CDR3 here is CASPTTPGGRSEQFF. The CDR3 region has the DNA TGTGCCAGCCCCACGACCCCAGGAGGGAGAAGTGAGCAGTTCTTC. Filled out from reference TRBV2 and TRBJ2-1, the complete variable domain reads EPEVTQTPSHQVTQMGQEVILRCVPISNHLYFYWYRQILGQKVEFLVSFYNNEISEKSEIFDDQFSVERPDGSNFTLKIRSTKLEDSAMYFCASPTTPGGRSEQFFGPGTRLTVL.

CDR3 amino acids: CASSIGLAGRYEQYF. CDR3 DNA: TGTGCCAGTAGTATCGGACTAGCGGGGCGGTACGAGCAGTACTTC. The J gene is TRBJ2-7, the V gene TRBV19; TRBD2 aligns across 12 bases. Germline V lookup: CDR1 LNHDA, CDR2 SQIVND (reference sequence). J lost 4 bases, V lost 3 bases, and 4 bases had no gene match. The CDR3 runs to 15 residues.

The chain recombines TRBV7-8 with TRBJ1-5; no clear D gene. CDR3 length: 16 residues. Per the germline V gene, CDR1 is SGHVS and CDR2 is FQNEAQ. V lost 1 base, J lost 1 base, and 11 bases lay in between. The CDR3 nucleotides are TGTGCCAGCAGCTTAGTCCCAGGCTACAGCAATCAGCCCCAGCATTTT. Its protein is CASSLVPGYSNQPQHF.

V and J are TRBV6-5 and TRBJ1-5; D uncertain. This CDR3 contains 15 residues. Trimming stripped 6 bases from V and 5 bases from J, with 17 bases between. The germline CDR1 and CDR2 sequences are MNHEY and SVGAGI. CDR3 coding DNA: TGTGCCAGCAGCAAAAGAGGGTGGCGCGATCAGCCCCAGCATTTT. Its translation is CASSKRGWRDQPQHF.

The chain employs TRBV7-2 and TRBJ2-1; tentative D call: TRBD2 (6 bases). V was clipped by 2 bases and J by 0 bases, with 8 bases between them. The CDR3 consists of 15 residues. CDR1 and CDR2 (germline): SGHTA, FQGNSA. The CDR3 DNA reads TGTGCCAGCAGCTTACTCGGGAGCTCCTACAATGAGCAGTTCTTC. Translation gives CASSLLGSSYNEQFF.

This chain links TRBV13 with TRBJ2-2; D not resolved. The germline V and J ends were trimmed by 5 bases and 6 bases, with 10 bases remaining between them. The CDR3 runs to 13 residues. Germline CDR1 is PRHDT and CDR2 is FYEKMQ (reference sequence). CDR3 sequence: CASSPPSAGELFF. The CDR3 bases are TGTGCCAGCAGCCCCCCCTCAGCCGGGGAGCTGTTTTTT.

The chain couples TRBV6-1 to TRBJ2-7; 8 positions agree with TRBD1. The CDR3 contains 14 residues. V shed 3 bases, J shed 5 bases, and the junction held 6 bases outside the gene matches. Germline V CDR1 and CDR2: MNHNS, SASEGT. The DNA for the CDR3 is TGTGCCAGCAGTGAGATGGACAGGGCAAACGAGCAGTACGTC. The encoded protein is CASSEMDRANEQYV.

The J gene is TRBJ2-2, the V gene TRBV5-1, with TRBD1 identical over 9 bases. The CDR3 has 16 residues. The junction had 7 bases not matched to a gene; V was cut back by 0 bases and J by 7 bases. The germline V gene has CDR1 SGHRS and CDR2 YFSETQ. Here the CDR3 reads CASSLVRTGGGGELFF. The CDR3 nucleotides read TGCGCCAGCAGCTTGGTGCGAACAGGGGGCGGCGGGGAGCTGTTTTTT.

V gene TRBV19 combines with J gene TRBJ2-2, with 10 bases matching TRBD1. This CDR3 has 17 residues. Germline V CDR1 and CDR2: LNHDA, SQIVND (reference sequence). The V gene end was trimmed by 1 base and the J gene end by 1 base; junction bases not matched to a gene: 3. In DNA, the CDR3 is TGTGCCAGTAGTATAGGGGGACAGGGGCTGAACACCGGGGAGCTGTTTTTT. It codes for CASSIGGQGLNTGELFF. The whole variable domain, remainder taken from reference TRBV19 and TRBJ2-2, is DGGITQSPKYLFRKEGQNVTLSCEQNLNHDAMYWYRQDPGQGLRLIYYSQIVNDFQKGDIAEGYSVSREKKESFPLTVTSAQKNPTAFYLCASSIGGQGLNTGELFFGEGSRLTVL.

The V and J genes are TRBV6-5 and TRBJ1-6, with 7 positions matching TRBD1. After removal of 5 bases from V and 7 bases from J, the junction contained 8 bases not matched to a gene. This CDR3 has 15 residues. Germline CDR1 is MNHEY and CDR2 is SVGAGI. CDR3 in DNA: TGTGCCAGCAGTCCAGACAGGGCTAAAAATTCACCCCTCCACTTT. This gives the protein CASSPDRAKNSPLHF.

This chain joins TRBV6-6 and TRBJ1-3, with TRBD1 as a possible D gene (6 bases). V dropped 8 bases and J dropped 2 bases, with 13 bases sitting between them. CDR3 length: 14 residues. Germline CDR1 is MNHNY and CDR2 is SVGAGI (reference sequence). CDR3 residues: CASRPQGTGNTIYF. CDR3 DNA: TGTGCCAGCCGACCACAGGGTACTGGAAACACCATATATTTT.

With regard to this clone: Relative to the germline gene, one junction end is altered; a read error may explain this. Within the sample, other DNA sequences also encode this same CDR3. V is TRBV2 and J is TRBJ1-4; D is unresolved. This CDR3 has 15 amino acids. Germline V gene lookup returns CDR1 SNHLY and CDR2 FYNNEI. CDR3 sequence (DNA): TGTGCTAGCAGCCCCTCACTTGCCTCTAATGAAAAACTGTTTTTT. It translates to CASSPSLASNEKLFF.